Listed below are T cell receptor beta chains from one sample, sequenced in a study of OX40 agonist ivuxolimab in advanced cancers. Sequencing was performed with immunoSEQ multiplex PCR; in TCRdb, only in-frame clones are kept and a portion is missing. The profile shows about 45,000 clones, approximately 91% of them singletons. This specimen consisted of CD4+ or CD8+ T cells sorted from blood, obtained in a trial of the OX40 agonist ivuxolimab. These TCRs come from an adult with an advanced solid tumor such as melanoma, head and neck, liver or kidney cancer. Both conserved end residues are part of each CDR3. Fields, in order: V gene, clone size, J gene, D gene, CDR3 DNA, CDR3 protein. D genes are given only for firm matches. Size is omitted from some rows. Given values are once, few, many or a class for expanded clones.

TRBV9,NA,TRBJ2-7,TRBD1,TGTGCCAGCAGCGCCGGACAGGGGGTCTACGAGCAGTACTTC,CASSAGQGVYEQYF
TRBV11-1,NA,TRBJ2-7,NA,TGTGCCAGCAGCTCGATAGGATTTTACGAGCAGTACTTC,CASSSIGFYEQYF
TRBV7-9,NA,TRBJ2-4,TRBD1,TGTGCCAGCAGCTTAGCAGGGACAGGGGGTGCCAAAAACATTCAGTACTTC,CASSLAGTGGAKNIQYF
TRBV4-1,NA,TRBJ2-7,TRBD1,TGCGCCAGCAGCCGAGAGACAGGGGGAGGCTACGAGCAGTACTTC,CASSRETGGGYEQYF
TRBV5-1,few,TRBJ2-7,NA,TGCGCCAGCAGCTTTCAAGGGGCTGGTTACGAGCAGTACTTC,CASSFQGAGYEQYF
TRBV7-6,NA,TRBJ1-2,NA,TGTGCCAGCAGCTTAGCGGGTGCGGGTAGCGGCTACACCTTC,CASSLAGAGSGYTF
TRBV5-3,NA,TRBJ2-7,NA,TGTGCCAGAAGCTTCACTAGCCCCTCCTACGAGCAGTACTTC,CARSFTSPSYEQYF
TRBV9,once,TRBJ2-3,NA,TGTGCCAGCAGCGGTGGCTACGGGATCACAGATACGCAGTATTTT,CASSGGYGITDTQYF
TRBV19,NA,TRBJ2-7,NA,TGTGCCAGTAGTCCCGGACTCAGGAGCTCCTACGAGCAGTACTTC,CASSPGLRSSYEQYF
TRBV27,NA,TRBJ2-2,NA,TGTGCCAGCAGTTTAGGGGCAGGCCCAACCGGGGAGCTGTTTTTT,CASSLGAGPTGELFF
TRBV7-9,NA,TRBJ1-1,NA,TGTGCCAGCAGCCCTAGGGCGGCCACTGAAGCTTTCTTT,CASSPRAATEAFF
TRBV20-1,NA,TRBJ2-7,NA,TGCAGTGCCGGGGTGGGCTACGAGCAGTACTTC,CSAGVGYEQYF
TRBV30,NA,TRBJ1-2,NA,TGTGCCTGGAGTTTAAATCCCGCCCTCTTAACAGGAGCTAACTATGGCTACACCTTC,CAWSLNPALLTGANYGYTF